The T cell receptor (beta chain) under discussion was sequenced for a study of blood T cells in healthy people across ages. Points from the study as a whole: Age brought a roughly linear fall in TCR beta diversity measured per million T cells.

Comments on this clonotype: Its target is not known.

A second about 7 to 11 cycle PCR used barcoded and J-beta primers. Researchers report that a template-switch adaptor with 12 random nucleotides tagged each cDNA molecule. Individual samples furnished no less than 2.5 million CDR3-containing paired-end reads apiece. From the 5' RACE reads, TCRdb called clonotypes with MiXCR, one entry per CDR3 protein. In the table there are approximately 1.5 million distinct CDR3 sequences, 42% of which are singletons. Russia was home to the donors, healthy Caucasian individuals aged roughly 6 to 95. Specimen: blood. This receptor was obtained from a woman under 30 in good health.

CDR3 region: CASSLADRVGHNEQFF. CDR3 bases: TGTGCCAGCAGCTTGGCAGACCGGGTGGGACACAATGAGCAGTTCTTC. The rearrangement uses TRBV7-9 and TRBJ2-1, with D perhaps TRBD1 or TRBD2 (5 bases each). Germline assignment: CDR1 SEHNR and CDR2 FQNEAQ (reference sequence). Between the trimmed V and J ends, which lost 3 bases and 5 bases, there was a span of 17 bases. The CDR3 loop spans 16 amino acids.